Sequencing of this T cell receptor (beta chain) was carried out in a study of CD4 T cells in relation to SARS-CoV-2 and coronaviruses. Findings of the study overall: No crossreactivity against non-spike viral proteins was tested here.

Points on this clone: Its antigen is still unknown.

Deep TCR-beta sequencing used DNA from uncultured naive and memory CD4+ T cells. Method: immunoSEQ multiplex PCR; TCRdb's copy keeps in-frame clones and lacks some. The sample carries about 70,000 clones, about 90% recorded once. This CDR3 is 12 amino acids long. V shed 8 bases and J 2 bases; nucleotides not matched to a gene: 1. The unexposed donors gave CD4+ T cells in about 2011-2018, prior to COVID-19. Sample: memory CD4+ T cells from PBMCs. This chain joins TRBV23-1 and TRBJ1-2; 8 bases are shared with TRBD1. TRBV23-1 is given ORF status, its function remaining uncertain. This TCR was recovered from a human donor in good health. The CDR3 DNA reads TGCGCCAGCGGACAGGGCAACTATGGCTACACCTTC. As protein: CASGQGNYGYTF.